These T cell receptor beta chains were read from a single sample in a study of blood T cell repertoires in COVID-19. Assay: immunoSEQ multiplex PCR; the TCRdb copy retains only in-frame clones and omits some. The repertoire has roughly 430,000 clones, approximately 91% of them found once; the top ten carry over 2%. Source material: PBMCs or T cells enriched from blood (not recorded which). The receptors shown here come from a woman aged 40 to 50 with acute COVID-19. CDR3s include the opening cysteine and the closing phenylalanine or tryptophan. Fields, in order: D gene, clone size, J gene, V gene, CDR3 protein, CDR3 DNA. A D gene is named only where the DNA matches it firmly. Expanded clones get a size class; other rows say once, few or many, or leave the size out.

D gene: TRBD1
clone size: .
J gene: TRBJ1-2
V gene: TRBV19
CDR3 protein: CASSNGQARVPYGYTF
CDR3 DNA: TGTGCCAGTAGTAATGGACAGGCGAGAGTTCCCTATGGCTACACCTTC

D gene: TRBD1
clone size: .
J gene: TRBJ2-3
V gene: TRBV18
CDR3 protein: CASSPGQGRKDTQYF
CDR3 DNA: TGTGCCAGCTCACCCGGACAGGGGAGGAAAGATACGCAGTATTTT

D gene: .
clone size: .
J gene: TRBJ2-1
V gene: TRBV5-1
CDR3 protein: CASSLEGLNNEQFF
CDR3 DNA: TGCGCCAGCAGCTTGGAGGGGCTGAACAATGAGCAGTTCTTC

D gene: TRBD2
clone size: .
J gene: TRBJ2-7
V gene: TRBV5-5
CDR3 protein: CASSAVSTSVHEQYF
CDR3 DNA: TGTGCCAGCAGCGCCGTTTCGACTAGCGTCCACGAGCAGTACTTC

D gene: TRBD1
clone size: .
J gene: TRBJ2-5
V gene: TRBV12-3/TRBV12-4
CDR3 protein: CASSPRTGSYF
CDR3 DNA: TGTGCCAGCAGCCCTAGGACAGGGAGCTACTTC

D gene: TRBD2
clone size: .
J gene: TRBJ2-3
V gene: TRBV10-3
CDR3 protein: CASRQGLATADTQYF
CDR3 DNA: TGTGCCTCCAGGCAAGGACTAGCGACCGCAGATACGCAGTATTTT

D gene: .
clone size: .
J gene: TRBJ1-2
V gene: TRBV6-4
CDR3 protein: CASRGPGGYTF
CDR3 DNA: TGTGCCAGCAGGGGTCCAGGCGGCTACACCTTC

D gene: TRBD2
clone size: .
J gene: TRBJ2-7
V gene: TRBV20-1
CDR3 protein: CSASAGGLGEQYF
CDR3 DNA: TGCAGTGCTAGTGCGGGGGGGCTAGGAGAGCAGTACTTC

D gene: .
clone size: .
J gene: TRBJ2-3
V gene: TRBV2
CDR3 protein: CASSTSARGDTQYF
CDR3 DNA: TGTGCCAGCAGCACATCGGCTAGGGGAGATACGCAGTATTTT

D gene: TRBD2
clone size: .
J gene: TRBJ2-1
V gene: TRBV2
CDR3 protein: CASSGDQRGNHNEQFF
CDR3 DNA: TGTGCCAGCAGTGGGGACCAGCGGGGGAACCACAATGAGCAGTTCTTC

D gene: TRBD1
clone size: .
J gene: TRBJ1-6
V gene: TRBV3-1/TRBV3-2
CDR3 protein: CASSQEDRVSPLHF
CDR3 DNA: TGTGCCAGCAGCCAAGAGGACAGGGTTTCACCCCTCCACTTT

D gene: .
clone size: few
J gene: TRBJ1-2
V gene: TRBV19
CDR3 protein: CATSRGAQNYGYTF
CDR3 DNA: TGTGCCACCTCCAGGGGCGCACAAAACTATGGCTACACCTTC

D gene: .
clone size: .
J gene: TRBJ2-1
V gene: TRBV6-5
CDR3 protein: CASSPGQLYNEQFF
CDR3 DNA: TGTGCCAGCAGTCCTGGACAGTTATACAATGAGCAGTTCTTC

D gene: .
clone size: .
J gene: TRBJ1-1
V gene: TRBV10-2
CDR3 protein: CASRGTGFANTEAFF
CDR3 DNA: TGCGCCAGCAGAGGAACAGGGTTCGCGAACACTGAAGCTTTCTTT

D gene: TRBD1
clone size: .
J gene: TRBJ2-7
V gene: TRBV10-1
CDR3 protein: CASSRDREDEQYF
CDR3 DNA: TGCGCCAGCTCCCGGGACAGGGAGGACGAGCAGTACTTC

D gene: TRBD2
clone size: .
J gene: TRBJ2-3
V gene: TRBV2
CDR3 protein: CASSEASGGASHTQYF
CDR3 DNA: TGTGCCAGCAGTGAAGCAAGCGGGGGGGCCTCCCATACGCAGTATTTT

D gene: .
clone size: .
J gene: TRBJ1-1
V gene: TRBV2
CDR3 protein: CASKRGIGAEAFF
CDR3 DNA: TGTGCCAGCAAACGGGGTATCGGGGCTGAAGCTTTCTTT

D gene: TRBD1
clone size: .
J gene: TRBJ1-4
V gene: TRBV29-1
CDR3 protein: CSVDRVGTNEKLFF
CDR3 DNA: TGCAGCGTCGACAGGGTTGGCACTAATGAAAAACTGTTTTTT

D gene: .
clone size: .
J gene: TRBJ1-6
V gene: TRBV20-1
CDR3 protein: CSAPGPSGLHF
CDR3 DNA: TGCAGTGCCCCAGGGCCCTCGGGTCTCCACTTT

D gene: TRBD2
clone size: .
J gene: TRBJ2-3
V gene: TRBV13
CDR3 protein: CASSRGTNTDTQYF
CDR3 DNA: TGTGCCAGCAGCCGAGGGACTAACACAGATACGCAGTATTTT

D gene: .
clone size: .
J gene: TRBJ2-3
V gene: TRBV4-1
CDR3 protein: CASSQGPRGDTQYF
CDR3 DNA: TGCGCCAGCAGCCAAGGTCCCCGGGGAGATACGCAGTATTTT

D gene: .
clone size: .
J gene: TRBJ2-5
V gene: TRBV29-1
CDR3 protein: CSVASNQETQYF
CDR3 DNA: TGCAGCGTAGCTAGCAATCAAGAGACCCAGTACTTC

D gene: .
clone size: .
J gene: TRBJ1-1
V gene: TRBV7-5
CDR3 protein: CARSFGPGDPEAFF
CDR3 DNA: TGTGCCAGAAGCTTTGGACCGGGGGACCCTGAAGCTTTCTTT

D gene: .
clone size: .
J gene: TRBJ1-2
V gene: TRBV10-2
CDR3 protein: CASRGDNYGYTF
CDR3 DNA: TGCGCCAGCAGGGGCGACAACTATGGCTACACCTTC

D gene: .
clone size: .
J gene: TRBJ1-3
V gene: TRBV12-3/TRBV12-4
CDR3 protein: CASSHGNTIYF
CDR3 DNA: TGTGCCAGCAGCCATGGAAACACCATATATTTT

D gene: .
clone size: few
J gene: TRBJ2-1
V gene: TRBV9
CDR3 protein: CASSVGFVGALTYNEQFF
CDR3 DNA: TGTGCCAGCAGCGTAGGATTCGTGGGGGCGCTTACCTACAATGAGCAGTTCTTC

D gene: TRBD1
clone size: once
J gene: TRBJ2-5
V gene: TRBV6-6
CDR3 protein: CASRRQGQETQYF
CDR3 DNA: TGTGCCAGCAGACGACAGGGGCAAGAGACCCAGTACTTC